The TCR delta chain under discussion was sequenced for a study of γδ T cells in repeated Plasmodium falciparum infection. In the study overall: Malian children with intense seasonal malaria exposure were compared with matched Australian children.

TCRdb used CATT to re-call clones from the multiplex PCR reads. The sample has 45,000 to 60,000 delta-chain clones; approximately 1.8% are singletons. CDR1 is TSWWSYY and CDR2 is QGS in the germline V gene. J gave up 0 bases and V 3 bases, and 22 bases lay outside the gene matches. CDR3 length: 22 amino acids. Vgamma9/Vdelta2+ and Vdelta2-negative gammadelta T cells were flow-sorted from PBMC for bulk sequencing. Specimen: gamma-delta T cells from blood. The chain couples TRDV1 to TRDJ1, with 10 positions matching TRDD3. Assignment of the J gene here rests on matching the DNA to germline, because TCRdb gives none. The TCR originated in a pool of human donors (malaria-infected and uninfected, not separated). The CDR3 loop is CALGDAFPYWGMIREYTDKLIF. The CDR3 DNA sequence: TGTGCTCTTGGGGACGCATTCCCTTACTGGGGGATGATAAGAGAGTACACCGATAAACTCATCTTT.